This T cell receptor beta chain derives from a study of cytomegalovirus exposure and HLA in healthy donors. CDR1 is SNHLY, CDR2 FYNNEI, per germline. The CDR3 is 12 amino acids. The trim removed 10 bases at V and 4 bases at J, leaving 7 bases unmatched. 60 Vbeta and 13 Jbeta primers were used in PCR. Clones were sequenced by immunoSEQ multiplex PCR, and TCRdb holds only the in-frame ones, with some missing. This table holds some 170,000 clones, around 79% found once. Input material: PBMCs. The rearrangement joins TRBV2 to TRBJ2-7; 7 bases line up with TRBD1. This TCR was sampled from a man aged 35-49 years in good health and CMV-seropositive. CDR3 DNA sequence: TGTGCCAACACTCTACAGGGGTACGAGCAGTACTTC. It yields the protein CANTLQGYEQYF.